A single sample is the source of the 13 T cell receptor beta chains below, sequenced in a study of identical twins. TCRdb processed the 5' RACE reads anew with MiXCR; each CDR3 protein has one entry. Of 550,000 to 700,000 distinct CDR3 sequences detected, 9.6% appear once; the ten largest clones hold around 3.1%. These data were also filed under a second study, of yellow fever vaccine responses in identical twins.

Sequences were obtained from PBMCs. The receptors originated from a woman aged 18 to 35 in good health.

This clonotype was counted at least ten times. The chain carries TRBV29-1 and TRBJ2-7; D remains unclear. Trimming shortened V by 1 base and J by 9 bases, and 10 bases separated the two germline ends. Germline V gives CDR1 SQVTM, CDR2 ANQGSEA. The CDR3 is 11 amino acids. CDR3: CSVEVSLGQYF. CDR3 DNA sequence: TGCAGCGTTGAAGTATCGCTTGGGCAGTACTTC.

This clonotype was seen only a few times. In nucleotides, the CDR3 is TGCGCCAGCAGCTTGGCCACAGGACAATACAATGAGCAGTTCTTC. This gives the protein CASSLATGQYNEQFF. The chain carries TRBV5-1 and TRBJ2-1, with D tentatively TRBD1 (5 bases). The V end was cut by 0 bases, the J end by 4 bases, with 11 bases between. The CDR3 contains 15 residues. The germline gives CDR1 SGHRS, CDR2 YFSETQ.

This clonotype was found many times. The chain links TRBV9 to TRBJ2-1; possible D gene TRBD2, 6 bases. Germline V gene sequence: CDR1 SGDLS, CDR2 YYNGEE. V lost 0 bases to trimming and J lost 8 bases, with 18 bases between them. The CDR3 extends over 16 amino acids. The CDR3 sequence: CASSVAAQGGVDEQFF. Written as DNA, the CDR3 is TGTGCCAGCAGCGTAGCGGCCCAGGGAGGTGTTGATGAGCAGTTCTTC.

CDR3 sequence: CASSLGDREFETQYF. CDR3 nucleotide sequence: TGTGCCAGCAGCTTAGGGGACAGGGAATTCGAGACCCAGTACTTC. V usage is TRBV7-2 and J usage is TRBJ2-5; 9 bases fit TRBD1. The junction had 5 bases not matched to a gene; V was cut back by 1 base and J by 5 bases. Germline CDR1 reads SGHTA; CDR2 reads FQGNSA. The CDR3 runs to 15 residues.

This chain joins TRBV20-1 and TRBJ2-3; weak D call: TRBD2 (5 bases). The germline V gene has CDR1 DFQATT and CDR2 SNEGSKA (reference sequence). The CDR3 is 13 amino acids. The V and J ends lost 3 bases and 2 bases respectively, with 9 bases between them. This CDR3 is CSARDFNTDTQYF. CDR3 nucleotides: TGCAGTGCTAGGGACTTTAACACAGATACGCAGTATTTT.

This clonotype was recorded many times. This CDR3 reads CASSLVLNEQFF. CDR3 coding DNA: TGTGCCAGCAGCTTAGTTCTCAATGAGCAGTTCTTC. This chain connects TRBV7-9 to TRBJ2-1; no definite D call. Trimming took off 1 base at V and 6 bases at J, with 4 bases between the two ends. Germline V lookup: CDR1 SEHNR, CDR2 FQNEAQ (reference sequence). The CDR3 contains 12 residues.

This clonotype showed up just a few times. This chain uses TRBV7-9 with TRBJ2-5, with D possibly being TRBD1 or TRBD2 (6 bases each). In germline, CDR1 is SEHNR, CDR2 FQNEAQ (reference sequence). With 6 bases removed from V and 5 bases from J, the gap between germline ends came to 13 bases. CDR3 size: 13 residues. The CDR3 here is CASRLGGGETQYF. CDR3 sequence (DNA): TGTGCCAGCAGACTTGGAGGGGGGGAGACCCAGTACTTC.

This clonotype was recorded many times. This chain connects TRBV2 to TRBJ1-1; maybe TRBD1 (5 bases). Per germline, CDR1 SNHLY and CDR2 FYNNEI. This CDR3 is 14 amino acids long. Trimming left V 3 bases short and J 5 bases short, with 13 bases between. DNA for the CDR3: TGTGCCAGCAGTGAGCGGCAGGGTTTGACTGAAGCTTTCTTT. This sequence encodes CASSERQGLTEAFF.

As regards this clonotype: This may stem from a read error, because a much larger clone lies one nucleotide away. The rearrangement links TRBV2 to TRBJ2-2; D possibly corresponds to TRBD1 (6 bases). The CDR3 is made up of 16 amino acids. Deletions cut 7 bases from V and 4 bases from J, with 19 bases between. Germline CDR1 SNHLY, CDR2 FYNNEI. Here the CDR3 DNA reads TGTGCCAGCATGGGGGCGGTTAGTCGCAGCACCGGGGAGCTGTTTTTT. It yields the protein CASMGAVSRSTGELFF.

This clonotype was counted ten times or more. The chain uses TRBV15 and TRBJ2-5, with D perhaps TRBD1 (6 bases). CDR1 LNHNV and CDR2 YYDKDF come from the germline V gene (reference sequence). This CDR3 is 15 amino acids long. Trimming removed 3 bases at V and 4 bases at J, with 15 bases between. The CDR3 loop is CATSRGKQGRETQYF. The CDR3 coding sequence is TGTGCCACCAGCAGGGGTAAACAGGGAAGAGAGACCCAGTACTTC.

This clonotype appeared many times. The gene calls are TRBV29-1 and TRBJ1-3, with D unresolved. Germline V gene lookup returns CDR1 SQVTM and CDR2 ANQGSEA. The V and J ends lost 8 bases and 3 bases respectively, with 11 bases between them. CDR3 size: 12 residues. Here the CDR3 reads CSFLTGGNTIYF. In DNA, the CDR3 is TGCAGCTTTCTTACTGGTGGAAACACCATATATTTT.

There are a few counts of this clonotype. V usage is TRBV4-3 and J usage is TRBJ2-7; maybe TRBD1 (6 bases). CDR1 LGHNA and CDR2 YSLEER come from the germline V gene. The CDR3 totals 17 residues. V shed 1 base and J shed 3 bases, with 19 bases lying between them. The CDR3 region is CASSQVEAQGHCYEQYF. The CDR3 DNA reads TGCGCCAGCAGCCAAGTTGAGGCACAGGGACACTGCTACGAGCAGTACTTC.

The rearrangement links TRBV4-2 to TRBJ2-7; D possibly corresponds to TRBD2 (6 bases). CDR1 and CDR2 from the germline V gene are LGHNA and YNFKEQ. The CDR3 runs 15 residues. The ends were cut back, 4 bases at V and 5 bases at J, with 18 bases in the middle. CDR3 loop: CASSLRDSIPHEQYF. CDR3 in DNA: TGTGCCAGCAGCCTCCGGGACTCGATTCCCCACGAGCAGTACTTC.